This T cell receptor (beta chain) was found in a study of cytomegalovirus exposure and HLA in healthy donors. As for the study in general: The same platform used for the 650 to 850 first-cohort repertoires was also used for the 100 to 150 validation repertoires, as a later analysis reported.

Using immunoSEQ multiplex PCR, the repertoire was profiled, and TCRdb retains in-frame clones only, with some absent. The repertoire has 80,000 to 100,000 clones, approximately 91% of them found once; the top ten carry about 2.2%. The CDR3 has 14 residues. Looked up from germline, CDR1 is MDHEN and CDR2 is SYDVKM. Trimming removed 6 bases at V and 8 bases at J, with 19 bases between. The chain couples TRBV28 to TRBJ1-2; D perhaps matches TRBD1 (6 bases). The material sequenced was PBMCs. This clonotype was sampled from a man in his thirties or forties in good health and CMV-seronegative. Here the CDR3 DNA reads TGTGCCAGCAGCTCAGCGGACAGTATCGTGGGCTACACCTTC. It codes for CASSSADSIVGYTF.